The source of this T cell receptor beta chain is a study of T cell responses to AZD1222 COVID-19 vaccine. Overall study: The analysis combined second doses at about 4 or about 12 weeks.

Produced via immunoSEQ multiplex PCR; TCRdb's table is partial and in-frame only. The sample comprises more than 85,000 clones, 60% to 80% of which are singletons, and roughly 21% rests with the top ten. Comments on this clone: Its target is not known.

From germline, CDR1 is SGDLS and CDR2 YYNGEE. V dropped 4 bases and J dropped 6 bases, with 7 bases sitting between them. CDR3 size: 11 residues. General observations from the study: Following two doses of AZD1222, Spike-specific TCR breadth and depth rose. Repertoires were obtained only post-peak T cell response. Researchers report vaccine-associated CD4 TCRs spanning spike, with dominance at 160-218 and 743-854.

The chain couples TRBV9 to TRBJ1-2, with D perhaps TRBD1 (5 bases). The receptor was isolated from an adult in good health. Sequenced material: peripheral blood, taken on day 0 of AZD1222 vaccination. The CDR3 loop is CASSMGHGYTF. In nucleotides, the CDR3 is TGTGCCAGCAGCATGGGGCATGGCTACACCTTC.